This T cell receptor (beta chain) was captured by sequencing in a study of cytomegalovirus exposure and HLA in healthy donors. Study-level background: The 120 validation repertoires were produced on the same platform as the 650 to 800 repertoires of the first cohort. This was reported in a later analysis.

Study-wide findings and caveats: Reports indicated that the classifier achieved high specificity and sensitivity in diagnosing cytomegalovirus status. Most TCR sequences were uncommon, yet certain public TCRs appeared in many donors.

Germline values: CDR1 MNHNS, CDR2 SASEGT. There are 13 residues in the CDR3. V was shortened by 7 bases and J by 6 bases, with 13 bases between the two germline ends. Assay: immunoSEQ multiplex PCR; the TCRdb copy retains only in-frame clones and omits some. The sample shows 300,000 to 450,000 clones, more than 80% of them seen only once. Note on this clone: Its antigen is unidentified.

The chain is built from TRBV6-1 and TRBJ1-5; D is perhaps TRBD1 (6 bases). The specimen sequenced was PBMCs. This receptor was taken from a young woman in good health and CMV-seronegative. The CDR3 is CASTGQIGQPQHF. The CDR3 bases are TGTGCCAGCACTGGACAGATCGGTCAGCCCCAGCATTTT.